This T cell receptor (beta chain) was sequenced in a study of blood T cell repertoires in COVID-19. About the research overall: Collection of acute and convalescent COVID-19 samples took place in the United States, Italy and Spain.

From germline, CDR1 is MNHEY and CDR2 SVGEGT. Trimming removed 2 bases from V and 5 bases from J; junction bases left unmatched: 11. The CDR3 spans 16 residues. This clone showed up just a few times. Only in-frame clones appear in the TCRdb table, and some are missing; sequencing was by immunoSEQ multiplex PCR. The sample consists of approximately 160,000 clones, 70% to 90% of them appearing once. This receptor was obtained from a man between 60 and 75 years old who had recovered from COVID-19. The sample taken for sequencing was peripheral blood. This chain connects TRBV6-2 or TRBV6-3 to TRBJ2-5; 7 nucleotides align to TRBD1. Here the CDR3 DNA reads TGTGCCAGCAGTTACCCGGGACAGCTAAAGGGGGAGACCCAGTACTTC. This gives the protein CASSYPGQLKGETQYF.